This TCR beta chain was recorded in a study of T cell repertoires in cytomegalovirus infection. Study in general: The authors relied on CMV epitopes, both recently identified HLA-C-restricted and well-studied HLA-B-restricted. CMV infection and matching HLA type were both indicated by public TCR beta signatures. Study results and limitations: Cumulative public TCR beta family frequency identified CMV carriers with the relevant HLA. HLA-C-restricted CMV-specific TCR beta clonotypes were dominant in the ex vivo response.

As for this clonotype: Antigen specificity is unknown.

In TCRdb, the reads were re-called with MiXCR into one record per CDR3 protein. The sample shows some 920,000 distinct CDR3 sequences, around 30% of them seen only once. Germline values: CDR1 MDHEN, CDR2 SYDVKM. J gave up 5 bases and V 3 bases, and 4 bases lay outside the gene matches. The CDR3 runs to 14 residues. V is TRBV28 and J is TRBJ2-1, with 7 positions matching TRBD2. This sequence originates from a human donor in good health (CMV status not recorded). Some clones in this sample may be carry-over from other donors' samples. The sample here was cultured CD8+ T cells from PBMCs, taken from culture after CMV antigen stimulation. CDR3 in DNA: TGTGCCAGCAGTTTTTGGGACTATAACAATGAGCAGTTCTTC. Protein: CASSFWDYNNEQFF.